The 25 T cell receptor beta chains below all came from one sample that was sequenced in a study of T-cell memory formation after mild COVID-19. Via MiXCR, TCRdb re-called the 5' RACE reads, giving one row per CDR3 protein. This sample yields a few hundred thousand distinct CDR3 sequences, of which about 22% are seen a single time; 8.4% belongs to the top ten. Sequenced input: PBMCs or a T cell subset sorted from them (not recorded which). These TCRs come from an adult woman who had mild COVID-19 (a few samples of this study predate the infection). Cell type and time point are not known.

The chain recombines TRBV15 with TRBJ2-2; no clear D gene. V was trimmed by 0 bases and J by 8 bases, leaving 13 bases between them. Looked up from germline, CDR1 is LNHNV and CDR2 is YYDKDF (reference sequence). The CDR3 consists of 15 residues. CDR3 protein: CATSREVGVLGELFF. CDR3 DNA: TGTGCCACCAGCAGAGAAGTAGGAGTTCTTGGGGAGCTGTTTTTT.

V gene TRBV12-3 or TRBV12-4 combines with J gene TRBJ2-5; tentatively, D is TRBD1 (5 bases). Trimming cost V 7 bases and J 3 bases, with 9 bases left between them. The CDR3 has 12 amino acids. The CDR3 bases are TGTGCCAGCAAGACAGTCAAAGAGACCCAGTACTTC. Residues: CASKTVKETQYF.

This clonotype was detected many times. The chain employs TRBV9 and TRBJ1-4, with unresolved D. This CDR3 region has 15 residues. The germline V and J ends were trimmed by 0 bases and 8 bases, with 14 bases remaining between them. Germline CDR1 is SGDLS and CDR2 is YYNGEE. This CDR3 is CASSVAGGNGEKLFF. The CDR3 coding sequence is TGTGCCAGCAGCGTAGCGGGAGGGAACGGAGAAAAACTGTTTTTT.

This clonotype has more than one count but fewer than ten. The V call is TRBV5-4, the J call TRBJ2-2, with 8 bases fitting TRBD2. There are 15 residues in the CDR3. Germline V gives CDR1 SGHNT, CDR2 YYREEE (reference sequence). V shed 2 bases, J shed 4 bases, and the junction held 4 bases outside the gene matches. The chain's CDR3 is CASSFSGTTTGELFF. The DNA for the CDR3 is TGTGCCAGCAGCTTTAGCGGGACCACCACCGGGGAGCTGTTTTTT.

The V and J genes are TRBV5-1 and TRBJ2-3; tentative D call: TRBD2 (6 bases). The germline V gene encodes CDR1 SGHRS and CDR2 YFSETQ. The CDR3 is 16 amino acids. V lost 0 bases and J 0 bases, leaving 11 bases between the germline ends. CDR3 DNA sequence: TGCGCCAGCAGCTTGGACGGGGGAACTAGCACAGATACGCAGTATTTT. It codes for CASSLDGGTSTDTQYF.

The J gene is TRBJ2-2, the V gene TRBV11-1; D perhaps matches TRBD1 (8 bases). The germline gives CDR1 SGHAT, CDR2 FQDESV (reference sequence). The V end was cut by 5 bases, the J end by 6 bases, with 13 bases between. The CDR3 length is 14 residues. CDR3 nucleotides: TGTGCCAGCAGCATACAGGGGGGGTCCGGGGAGCTGTTTTTT. Translating it yields CASSIQGGSGELFF.

This clonotype was seen a handful of times. V and J are TRBV5-5 and TRBJ1-5; D is perhaps TRBD1 (6 bases). Trimming shortened V by 4 bases and J by 0 bases, and 17 bases separated the two germline ends. Per the germline V gene, CDR1 is SGHKS and CDR2 is YYEKEE (reference sequence). This CDR3 is 17 amino acids long. The CDR3 reads CASSIGTSDYSNQPQHF. The CDR3 region has the DNA TGTGCCAGCAGCATCGGGACATCCGATTATAGCAATCAGCCCCAGCATTTT.

The V call is TRBV7-8, the J call TRBJ1-2, with a possible D match to TRBD1 (5 bases). This CDR3 has 14 residues. The germline V and J ends were trimmed by 1 base and 3 bases, with 9 bases remaining between them. Germline assignment: CDR1 SGHVS and CDR2 FQNEAQ. Written as DNA, the CDR3 is TGTGCCAGCAGCTTAGGAATGACAGACTATGGCTACACCTTC. This translates into CASSLGMTDYGYTF.

The chain's CDR3 is CASSAPGTYNEQFF. In DNA form, the CDR3 reads TGTGCCAGCAGTGCGCCCGGGACGTACAATGAGCAGTTCTTC. The chain recombines TRBV12-3 or TRBV12-4 with TRBJ2-1; the D gene could be TRBD1 or TRBD2 (5 bases each). V was pared by 5 bases and J by 4 bases, with 12 bases between. The CDR3 extends over 14 amino acids.

Ten or more counts support this clonotype. The chain employs TRBV27 and TRBJ2-1; possibly TRBD1 for D (6 bases). Trimming stripped 5 bases from V and 8 bases from J, with 16 bases between. CDR1 is MNHEY and CDR2 is SMNVEV in the germline V gene (reference sequence). This CDR3 region has 14 residues. As DNA, the CDR3 is TGTGCCAGCAGTCCACTGCTCAGGGGCCATGAGCAGTTCTTC. Protein sequence: CASSPLLRGHEQFF.

This clonotype was counted between two and nine times. The CDR3 region has the DNA TGTGCCAGCAGTTTCGGGTCAACTAATGAAAAACTGTTTTTT. Translation gives CASSFGSTNEKLFF. V is TRBV12-3 or TRBV12-4 and J is TRBJ1-4; D is undetermined. The V and J ends lost 3 bases and 0 bases respectively, with 5 bases between them. This CDR3 has 14 amino acids.

This clonotype was counted only a few times. The chain is built from TRBV10-3 and TRBJ2-7; 9 positions match TRBD2. CDR3 length: 17 amino acids. The V and J ends lost 0 bases and 4 bases, in that order; junction bases with no gene match: 10. CDR1 and CDR2 (germline): ENHRY, SYGVKD. The CDR3 DNA follows: TGTGCCATCAGTGAGTCGTTAATAGCGGGAGAGGCGTACGAGCAGTACTTC. It yields the protein CAISESLIAGEAYEQYF.

This clonotype was found a few times. This chain links TRBV4-1 with TRBJ2-2; D gene ambiguous. The V gene's germline CDR1 is MGHRA and CDR2 YSYEKL. V dropped 4 bases and J dropped 1 base, with 10 bases sitting between them. The length of the CDR3 is 15 residues. CDR3 amino acids: CASSLETLNTGELFF. In nucleotides, the CDR3 is TGCGCCAGCAGCCTGGAGACACTGAACACCGGGGAGCTGTTTTTT.

There are a few counts of this clonotype. The chain recombines TRBV15 with TRBJ2-1, with D hard to call. This CDR3 is built from 13 residues. Trimming stripped 3 bases from V and 9 bases from J, with 12 bases between. CDR1 is LNHNV and CDR2 is YYDKDF in the germline V gene (reference sequence). The CDR3 sequence: CATSSDLYIEQFF. The CDR3 region has the DNA TGTGCCACCAGCAGCGACCTTTATATTGAGCAGTTCTTC.

The rearrangement links TRBV18 to TRBJ2-7; a weak D match, TRBD1 (5 bases). Trimming took off 3 bases at V and 4 bases at J, with 16 bases between the two ends. Germline V gene sequence: CDR1 KGHSH, CDR2 LQKENI. The CDR3 consists of 15 residues. Here the CDR3 DNA reads TGTGCCAGCTCACCCCCGGGCAGGGCTTCGTACGAGCAGTACTTC. Protein sequence: CASSPPGRASYEQYF.

This chain connects TRBV7-9 to TRBJ2-1; weak D call: TRBD2 (5 bases). V was cut by 2 bases and J by 8 bases, with 10 bases left in between. Germline CDR1 and CDR2: SEHNR and FQNEAQ (reference sequence). The CDR3 has 13 amino acids. CDR3 in amino acids: CASSLSGVDEQFF. CDR3 in DNA: TGTGCCAGCAGCTTAAGCGGTGTCGATGAGCAGTTCTTC.

The V call is TRBV9, the J call TRBJ1-1, with 8 bases fitting TRBD1. J was trimmed by 3 bases and V by 0 bases; bases with no gene match: 1. The CDR3 runs 14 residues. The V gene's germline CDR1 is SGDLS and CDR2 YYNGEE. The CDR3 sequence: CASSVAGGDTEAFF. The DNA of the CDR3 is TGTGCCAGCAGCGTAGCAGGGGGCGACACTGAAGCTTTCTTT.

V usage is TRBV27 and J usage is TRBJ2-1; 7 nucleotides match TRBD2. The CDR3 spans 18 residues. With V trimmed by 4 bases and J by 2 bases, 14 bases remained unmatched. The germline CDR1 and CDR2 sequences are MNHEY and SMNVEV (reference sequence). CDR3 loop: CASSSRGSGRETYNEQFF. CDR3 DNA sequence: TGTGCCAGCAGTTCGCGCGGTTCCGGGCGGGAGACCTACAATGAGCAGTTCTTC.

This clonotype was detected a few times. The rearrangement joins TRBV11-2 to TRBJ2-1; D uncertain. Trimming shortened V by 1 base and J by 1 base, and 8 bases separated the two germline ends. CDR1 and CDR2 from the germline V gene are SGHAT and FQNNGV. There are 15 residues in the CDR3. CDR3 region: CASSLVGLSYNEQFF. The CDR3 bases are TGTGCCAGCAGCTTAGTCGGCCTGTCCTACAATGAGCAGTTCTTC.

J is TRBJ2-5 and V is TRBV7-3; D might be TRBD1 (5 bases). The germline CDR1 and CDR2 sequences are SGHTA and FQGTGA. Trimming took 0 bases from V and 5 from J, leaving 13 bases between them. This CDR3 is built from 15 residues. CDR3 bases: TGTGCCAGCAGCTTAACGGCAGGGCGGTCGGAGACCCAGTACTTC. The encoded protein is CASSLTAGRSETQYF.

This clonotype has only a few counts. The rearrangement links TRBV29-1 to TRBJ2-7; D possibly corresponds to TRBD1 (5 bases). The germline V gene encodes CDR1 SQVTM and CDR2 ANQGSEA. V was shortened by 4 bases and J by 1 base, with 11 bases between the two germline ends. This CDR3 comprises 13 residues. The CDR3 loop reads CSVGTRLSYEQYF. The CDR3 nucleotides read TGCAGCGTTGGGACACGCCTTTCCTACGAGCAGTACTTC.

This rearrangement joins TRBV7-9 to TRBJ1-1, with D unclear. The CDR3 has 13 residues. Germline V gives CDR1 SEHNR, CDR2 FQNEAQ (reference sequence). V lost 0 bases, J lost 6 bases, and 8 bases lay in between. The CDR3 loop is CASSLAGSPEAFF. CDR3 DNA sequence: TGTGCCAGCAGCTTAGCGGGCAGCCCTGAAGCTTTCTTT.

This clonotype has more than one count but fewer than ten. The J gene is TRBJ1-1, the V gene TRBV7-3; D gene uncertain. V lost 4 bases and J 4 bases, leaving 16 bases between the germline ends. The CDR3 runs 15 residues. CDR1 and CDR2 from the germline V gene are SGHTA and FQGTGA. The CDR3 spells CASSSQVWQATEAFF. CDR3 bases: TGTGCCAGCAGCTCCCAAGTCTGGCAGGCCACTGAAGCTTTCTTT.

This clonotype was seen only a few times. This chain links TRBV27 with TRBJ2-5; D possibly uses TRBD1 or TRBD2 (5 bases each). CDR1 and CDR2 from the germline V gene are MNHEY and SMNVEV (reference sequence). This CDR3 comprises 16 residues. V was clipped by 0 bases and J by 4 bases, with 15 bases between them. Here the CDR3 DNA reads TGTGCCAGCAGTTTATCGATCGGGGCAGGAGGAGAGACCCAGTACTTC. Protein: CASSLSIGAGGETQYF.

The chain employs TRBV11-2 and TRBJ2-3; possibly TRBD2 for D (5 bases). Trimming shortened V by 4 bases and J by 11 bases, and 16 bases separated the two germline ends. The length of the CDR3 is 13 residues. Germline CDR1 is SGHAT and CDR2 is FQNNGV. This chain's CDR3 is CASSSPGLSRQYF. The CDR3 region has the DNA TGTGCCAGCAGCTCGCCCGGACTGTCTCGGCAGTATTTT. Full variable domain (remainder filled in from reference TRBV11-2 and TRBJ2-3): EAGVAQSPRYKIIEKRQSVAFWCNPISGHATLYWYQQILGQGPKLLIQFQNNGVVDDSQLPKDRFSAERLKGVDSTLKIQPAKLEDSAVYLCASSSPGLSRQYFGPGTRLTVL.